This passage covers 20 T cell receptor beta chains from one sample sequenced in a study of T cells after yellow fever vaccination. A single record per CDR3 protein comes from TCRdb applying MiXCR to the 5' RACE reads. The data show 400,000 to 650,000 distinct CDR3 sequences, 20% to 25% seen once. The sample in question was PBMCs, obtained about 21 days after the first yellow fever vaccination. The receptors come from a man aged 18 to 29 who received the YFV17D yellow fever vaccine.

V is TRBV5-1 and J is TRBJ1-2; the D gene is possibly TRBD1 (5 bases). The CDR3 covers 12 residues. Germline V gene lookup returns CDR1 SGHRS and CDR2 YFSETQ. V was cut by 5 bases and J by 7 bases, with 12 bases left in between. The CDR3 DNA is TGCGCCAGCAGATCGGACATTGGTGGCTACACCTTC. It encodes CASRSDIGGYTF.

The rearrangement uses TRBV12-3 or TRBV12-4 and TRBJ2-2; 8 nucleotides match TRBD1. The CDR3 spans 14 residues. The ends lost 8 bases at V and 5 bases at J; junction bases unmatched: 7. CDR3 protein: CASLHRTGTGELFF. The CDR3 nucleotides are TGTGCCAGCCTCCACCGGACAGGGACCGGGGAGCTGTTTTTT.

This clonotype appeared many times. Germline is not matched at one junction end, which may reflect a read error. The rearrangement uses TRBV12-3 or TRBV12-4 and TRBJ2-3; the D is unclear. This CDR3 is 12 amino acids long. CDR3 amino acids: CASSFRGDTQYF. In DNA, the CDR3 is TGCGCCAGCAGCTTCCGAGGAGATACGCAGTATTTT.

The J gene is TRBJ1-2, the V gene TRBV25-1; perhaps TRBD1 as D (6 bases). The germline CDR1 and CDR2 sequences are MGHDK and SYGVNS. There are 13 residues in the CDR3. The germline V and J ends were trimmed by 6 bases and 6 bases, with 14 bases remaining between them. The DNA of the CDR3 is TGTGCCAGCAGCCGAATCCCAGGGGATGGCTACACCTTC. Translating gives CASSRIPGDGYTF.

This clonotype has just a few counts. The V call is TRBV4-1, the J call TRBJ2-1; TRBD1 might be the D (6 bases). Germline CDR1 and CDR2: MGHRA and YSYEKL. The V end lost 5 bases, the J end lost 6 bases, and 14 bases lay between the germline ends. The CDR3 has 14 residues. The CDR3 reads CASSAGLGANEQFF. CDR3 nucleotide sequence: TGCGCCAGCAGCGCCGGTCTGGGGGCCAATGAGCAGTTCTTC.

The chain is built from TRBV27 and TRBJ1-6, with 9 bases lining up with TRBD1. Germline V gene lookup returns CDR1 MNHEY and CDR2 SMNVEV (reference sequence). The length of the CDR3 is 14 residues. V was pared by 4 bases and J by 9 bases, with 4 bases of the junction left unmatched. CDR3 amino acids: CASSSGTGSSPLHF. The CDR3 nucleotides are TGTGCCAGCAGTTCCGGGACAGGGAGTTCACCCCTCCACTTT.

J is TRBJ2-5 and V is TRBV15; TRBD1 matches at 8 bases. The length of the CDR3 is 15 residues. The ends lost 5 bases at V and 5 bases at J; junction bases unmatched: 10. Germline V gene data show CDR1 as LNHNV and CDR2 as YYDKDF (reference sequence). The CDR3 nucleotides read TGTGCCACCAGCGGCCAAACAGGGGGTGGGGAGACCCAGTACTTC. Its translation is CATSGQTGGGETQYF.

The CDR3 sequence: CASSLTGSDYTF. Here the CDR3 DNA reads TGTGCCAGCAGCCTGACAGGGTCGGACTACACCTTC. The V call is TRBV3-1, the J call TRBJ1-2, with 7 bases lining up with TRBD1. The CDR3 loop spans 12 amino acids. Germline V gene lookup returns CDR1 LGHDT and CDR2 YNNKEL (reference sequence). J was trimmed by 10 bases and V by 4 bases; bases with no gene match: 6.

The CDR3: CASSIAGGSYNEQFF. CDR3 coding DNA: TGTGCCAGCAGCATAGCGGGGGGCTCCTACAATGAGCAGTTCTTC. The chain couples TRBV3-1 to TRBJ2-1; TRBD2 matches 10 bases. J was trimmed by 0 bases and V by 5 bases; bases with no gene match: 1. Germline V gene sequence: CDR1 LGHDT, CDR2 YNNKEL (reference sequence). This CDR3 comprises 15 residues.

The CDR3 nucleotides are TGTGCCAGCAGCCACAAGCAAGAGACCCAGTACTTC. Protein: CASSHKQETQYF. This chain uses TRBV7-2 with TRBJ2-5; no firm D call. Trimming left V 5 bases short and J 2 bases short, with 6 bases between. CDR3 size: 12 residues. CDR1 is SGHTA, CDR2 FQGNSA, per germline.

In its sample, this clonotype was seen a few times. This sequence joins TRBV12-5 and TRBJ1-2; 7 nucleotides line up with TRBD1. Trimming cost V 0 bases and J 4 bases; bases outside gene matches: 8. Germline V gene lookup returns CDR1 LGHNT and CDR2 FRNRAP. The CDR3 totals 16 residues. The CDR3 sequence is CASGLVLPGQTYGYTF. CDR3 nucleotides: TGTGCTAGTGGTTTGGTTCTCCCGGGACAGACCTATGGCTACACCTTC. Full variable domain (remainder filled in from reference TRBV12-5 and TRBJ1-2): DARVTQTPRHKVTEMGQEVTMRCQPILGHNTVFWYRQTMMQGLELLAYFRNRAPLDDSGMPKDRFSAEMPDATLATLKIQPSEPRDSAVYFCASGLVLPGQTYGYTFGSGTRLTVV.

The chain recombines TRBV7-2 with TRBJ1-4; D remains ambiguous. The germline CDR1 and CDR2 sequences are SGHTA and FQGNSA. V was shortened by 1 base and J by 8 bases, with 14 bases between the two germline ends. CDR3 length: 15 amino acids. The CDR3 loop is CASSLGGGLGEKLFF. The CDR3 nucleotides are TGTGCCAGCAGCTTAGGGGGAGGGTTGGGGGAAAAACTGTTTTTT.

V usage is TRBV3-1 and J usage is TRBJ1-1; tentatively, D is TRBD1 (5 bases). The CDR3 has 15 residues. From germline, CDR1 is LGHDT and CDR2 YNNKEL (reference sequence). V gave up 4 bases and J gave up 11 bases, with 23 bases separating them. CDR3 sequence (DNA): TGTGCCAGCAGCCTCAATTCCTCTCCCGGGGCAAGGGCTTTCTTT. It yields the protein CASSLNSSPGARAFF.

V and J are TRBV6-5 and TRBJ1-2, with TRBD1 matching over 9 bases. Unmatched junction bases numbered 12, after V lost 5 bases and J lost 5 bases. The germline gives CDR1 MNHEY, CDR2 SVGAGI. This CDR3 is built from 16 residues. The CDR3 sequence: CASSIRGGGTGYGYTF. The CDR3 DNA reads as TGTGCCAGCAGTATACGCGGGGGCGGGACAGGGTATGGCTACACCTTC.

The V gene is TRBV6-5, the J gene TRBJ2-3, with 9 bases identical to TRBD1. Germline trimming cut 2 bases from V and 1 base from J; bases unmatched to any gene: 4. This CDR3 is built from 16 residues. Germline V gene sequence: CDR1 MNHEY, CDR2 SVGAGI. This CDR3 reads CASSYQQGAGTDTQYF. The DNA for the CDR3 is TGTGCCAGCAGTTACCAACAGGGGGCAGGCACAGATACGCAGTATTTT.

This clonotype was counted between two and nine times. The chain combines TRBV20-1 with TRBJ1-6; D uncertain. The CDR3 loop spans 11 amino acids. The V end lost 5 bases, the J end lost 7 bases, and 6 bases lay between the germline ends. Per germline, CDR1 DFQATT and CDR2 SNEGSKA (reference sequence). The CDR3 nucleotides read TGCAGTGCTTTCAGGAATTCACCCCTCCACTTT. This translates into CSAFRNSPLHF.

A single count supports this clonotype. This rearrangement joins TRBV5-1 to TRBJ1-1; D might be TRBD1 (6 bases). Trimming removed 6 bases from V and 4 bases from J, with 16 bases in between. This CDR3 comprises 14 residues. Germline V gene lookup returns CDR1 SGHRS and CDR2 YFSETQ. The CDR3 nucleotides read TGCGCCAGCACTAATGGGGGGGCTGGCACTGAAGCTTTCTTT. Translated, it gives CASTNGGAGTEAFF.

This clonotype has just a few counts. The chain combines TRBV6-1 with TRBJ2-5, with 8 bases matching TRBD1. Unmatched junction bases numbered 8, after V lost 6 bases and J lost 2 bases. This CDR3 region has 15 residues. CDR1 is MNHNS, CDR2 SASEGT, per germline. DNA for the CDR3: TGTGCCAGCAGCAGACAGGGGACCATGCAAGAGACCCAGTACTTC. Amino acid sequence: CASSRQGTMQETQYF.

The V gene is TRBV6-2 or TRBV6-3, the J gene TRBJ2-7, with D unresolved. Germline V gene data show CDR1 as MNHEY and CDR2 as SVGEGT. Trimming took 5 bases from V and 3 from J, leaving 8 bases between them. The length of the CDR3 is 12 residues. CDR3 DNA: TGTGCCAGCAGTAAGTCCGTCTACGAGCAGTACGTC. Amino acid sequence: CASSKSVYEQYV.

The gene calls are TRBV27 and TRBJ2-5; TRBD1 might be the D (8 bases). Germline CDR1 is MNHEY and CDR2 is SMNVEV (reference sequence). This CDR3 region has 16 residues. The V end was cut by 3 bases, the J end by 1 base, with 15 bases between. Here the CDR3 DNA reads TGTGCCAGCAGTTTTTACAGGGGGGGCTTCCAAGAGACCCAGTACTTC. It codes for CASSFYRGGFQETQYF.